This T cell receptor (beta chain) was obtained from a study of control samples from healthy donors and cancer patients. TCRdb's copy holds only in-frame clones and misses some; the assay was immunoSEQ multiplex PCR. Among approximately 130,000 clones listed, approximately 87% were seen once. The V gene lost 3 bases and the J gene lost 4 bases, with 15 bases spanning the gap. The CDR3 is made up of 15 amino acids. Germline lookup yields CDR1 MNHNS and CDR2 SASEGT. The specimen sequenced was blood. The chain recombines TRBV6-1 with TRBJ1-1, with D perhaps TRBD1 (5 bases). The receptor comes from a man aged 25-45 years in good health. CDR3 residues: CASSDIAGAVTEAFF. As DNA, the CDR3 is TGTGCCAGCAGTGATATTGCTGGGGCCGTCACTGAAGCTTTCTTT.